The clone carrying this T cell receptor beta chain was detected ten times or more. TCRdb re-analysed the RT-PCR reads in MiXCR, keeping a single row per CDR3 protein. The sample gives about 700,000 distinct CDR3 sequences, over 12% of which show up once; about 3.6% is in the top ten. V lost 5 bases to trimming and J lost 3 bases, with 23 bases between them. The germline V gene has CDR1 SGHDT and CDR2 YYEEEE. The CDR3 loop spans 17 amino acids. The receptor comes from a female donor in good health, serving as a healthy control. What was sequenced was memory CD4+ T cells from blood. The genes are TRBV5-6 and TRBJ1-1; D perhaps matches TRBD1 (5 bases). The CDR3 bases are TGTGCCAGCAGTTACGGGGGACGGCAGGGAAAAGACACTGAAGCTTTCTTT. Protein: CASSYGGRQGKDTEAFF.